This is a list of T cell receptor beta chains from one sample in a study of response to subunit inactivated influenza vaccine. TCRdb fed the RT-PCR reads into MiXCR, producing one record per CDR3 protein. The sample has about 650,000 distinct CDR3 sequences, about a sixth seen once. The sequencing here drew on PBMCs from blood, taken 11 to 12 days after vaccination. Every receptor here comes from a man aged 45-65 years who received an inactivated influenza vaccine. Each CDR3 is given with its conserved first and last residue. The D gene is left open where the match is weak. Part of the rows lack a size; the others show once, few, many or a class for expanded clones.

J: TRBJ2-5
V: TRBV11-2
D: TRBD2
size: NA
DNA: TGTGCCAGCAGCTCAAGACGCATTCCGGGACTAGCGGTTCAAGAGACCCAGTACTTC
CDR3: CASSSRRIPGLAVQETQYF

J: TRBJ1-4
V: TRBV15
D: NA
size: NA
DNA: TGTGCCACCAGCAGAACCAGTGGGACTAATGAAAAACTGTTTTTT
CDR3: CATSRTSGTNEKLFF

J: TRBJ2-2
V: TRBV2
D: NA
size: few
DNA: TGTGCCAGCAGTGAAGCGGGGGGGGAGCTGTTTTTT
CDR3: CASSEAGGELFF

J: TRBJ1-5
V: TRBV6-5
D: NA
size: NA
DNA: TGTGCCAGCAGTTACTCGACCCGGAACCTCTATAGCAATCAGCCCCAGCATTTT
CDR3: CASSYSTRNLYSNQPQHF

J: TRBJ1-1
V: TRBV11-2
D: NA
size: NA
DNA: TGTGCCAGCAGCTCCAGGGGTAGAGCTTTCTTT
CDR3: CASSSRGRAFF

J: TRBJ1-1
V: TRBV12-3/TRBV12-4
D: NA
size: NA
DNA: TGTGCCAGCAGTTTAGGGGGGCCCACTGAAGCTTTCTTT
CDR3: CASSLGGPTEAFF

J: TRBJ1-2
V: TRBV6-2/TRBV6-3
D: NA
size: NA
DNA: TGTGCCAGCAAACCGCAGCCTAACTATGGCTACACCTTC
CDR3: CASKPQPNYGYTF

J: TRBJ1-4
V: TRBV3-1
D: NA
size: few
DNA: TGTGCCAGCAGCCAGGGCGGGCGGAGTAATGAAAAACTGTTTTTT
CDR3: CASSQGGRSNEKLFF

J: TRBJ2-7
V: TRBV20-1
D: TRBD2
size: many
DNA: TGCAGTGTCAGCGGGAGTGACGAGCAGTACTTC
CDR3: CSVSGSDEQYF

J: TRBJ1-2
V: TRBV20-1
D: TRBD1
size: NA
DNA: TGCAGTGCTTCACAGGGGATTGGGTATGGCTACACCTTC
CDR3: CSASQGIGYGYTF

J: TRBJ2-6
V: TRBV7-9
D: NA
size: NA
DNA: TGTGCCAGCAGCCTGACAGGTTCTGCCTCTGGGGCCAACGTCCTGACTTTC
CDR3: CASSLTGSASGANVLTF

J: TRBJ2-7
V: TRBV28
D: TRBD1
size: few
DNA: TGTGCCAGCAGTTCGGGACAGGCCCTGGTTTTGCACTTC
CDR3: CASSSGQALVLHF

J: TRBJ2-7
V: TRBV15
D: NA
size: many
DNA: TGTGCCACCAGCGGTTCGTCCGGGACTGCTTACGAGCAGTACTTC
CDR3: CATSGSSGTAYEQYF

J: TRBJ1-5
V: TRBV6-2/TRBV6-3
D: TRBD1
size: few
DNA: TGTGCCAGCAGTTCTGCGACAGGGAGCTATCAGCCCCAGCATTTT
CDR3: CASSSATGSYQPQHF

J: TRBJ2-7
V: TRBV7-9
D: TRBD1
size: NA
DNA: TGTGCCAGCAGCTTCGGGACAGGAAAAGGCTACGAGCAGTACTTC
CDR3: CASSFGTGKGYEQYF

J: TRBJ2-5
V: TRBV5-1
D: NA
size: NA
DNA: TGCGCCAGCAGTTCAGGGGCACTGGGAGAGACCCAGTACTTC
CDR3: CASSSGALGETQYF

J: TRBJ2-5
V: TRBV12-3/TRBV12-4
D: NA
size: NA
DNA: TGTGCCAGCAGTTTGCAGGGATCCATAGAGACCCAGTACTTC
CDR3: CASSLQGSIETQYF

J: TRBJ2-5
V: TRBV12-3/TRBV12-4
D: NA
size: few
DNA: TGTGCCAGCAGTTTCACGGTGTTGCAGACCCAGTACTTC
CDR3: CASSFTVLQTQYF

J: TRBJ2-1
V: TRBV12-3/TRBV12-4
D: TRBD2
size: NA
DNA: TGTGCCAGCAGTTTCCCTAGCGGGAGGGCCAGGTACAATGAGCAGTTCTTC
CDR3: CASSFPSGRARYNEQFF

J: TRBJ2-7
V: TRBV7-2
D: TRBD2
size: few
DNA: TGTGCCAGCAGCTTAGGGCTAGCGGGAGTGGATTCCTACGAGCAGTACTTC
CDR3: CASSLGLAGVDSYEQYF

J: TRBJ1-2
V: TRBV5-6
D: TRBD1
size: NA
DNA: TGTGCCAGCAGCTTCCGGGACAGAGCCCTCAGGGGCTACACCTTC
CDR3: CASSFRDRALRGYTF

J: TRBJ2-3
V: TRBV28
D: TRBD1
size: few
DNA: TGTGCCAGCCGGGACAGGGGGCGAGATACGCAGTATTTT
CDR3: CASRDRGRDTQYF

J: TRBJ2-5
V: TRBV3-1
D: TRBD1
size: NA
DNA: TGTGCCGCCAAGAGGACAGGGACCCAAGAGACCCAGTACTTC
CDR3: CAAKRTGTQETQYF

J: TRBJ1-1
V: TRBV10-3
D: NA
size: NA
DNA: TGTGCCATCAGTGCGGCTGGTATGAACACTGAAGCTTTCTTT
CDR3: CAISAAGMNTEAFF

J: TRBJ2-5
V: TRBV5-1
D: TRBD1
size: NA
DNA: TGCGCCAGCAGCACATGGACAGGGGGCCAGCAAGAGACCCAGTACTTC
CDR3: CASSTWTGGQQETQYF

J: TRBJ1-3
V: TRBV6-1
D: NA
size: NA
DNA: TGTGCCAGCAGGATTGGGTGGGGGGTCTCTGGAAACACCATATATTTT
CDR3: CASRIGWGVSGNTIYF

J: TRBJ2-7
V: TRBV27
D: TRBD1
size: NA
DNA: TGTGCCAGCAGAGCAGTCTGGGGGACAGGGAGGACCTCGGGTGAGGAGCAGTACTTC
CDR3: CASRAVWGTGRTSGEEQYF

J: TRBJ2-7
V: TRBV20-1
D: TRBD2
size: NA
DNA: TGCAGTGCTAGAGATTTCGGGGGGGCCAGTTACGAGCAGTACTTC
CDR3: CSARDFGGASYEQYF

J: TRBJ2-5
V: TRBV20-1
D: TRBD1
size: NA
DNA: TGCAGTGCTAGGTACAGGGGCGGCCAAGAGACCCAGTACTTC
CDR3: CSARYRGGQETQYF

J: TRBJ1-1
V: TRBV25-1
D: TRBD1
size: few
DNA: TGTGCCAGCAGTCAACCGGGACAGGGGGCCACTGAAGCTTTCTTT
CDR3: CASSQPGQGATEAFF

J: TRBJ2-2
V: TRBV5-1
D: TRBD2
size: NA
DNA: TGCGCCAGCAGCTTGGATCTAGCGGGAGGCACCGGGGAGCTGTTTTTT
CDR3: CASSLDLAGGTGELFF

J: TRBJ2-3
V: TRBV4-2
D: TRBD2
size: many
DNA: TGTGCCAGCAGCCAAGACCCGACTAGCGGGGGCACAGATACGCAGTATTTT
CDR3: CASSQDPTSGGTDTQYF

J: TRBJ2-7
V: TRBV12-3/TRBV12-4
D: TRBD1
size: few
DNA: TGTGCCAGCAGCTCCGGGACAGCGGCCGGGGAGCAGTACTTC
CDR3: CASSSGTAAGEQYF

J: TRBJ2-7
V: TRBV7-8
D: NA
size: few
DNA: TGTGCCAGCAGCCTAAGGGTGGGACACAGCTCCTACGAGCAGTACTTC
CDR3: CASSLRVGHSSYEQYF

J: TRBJ2-1
V: TRBV20-1
D: NA
size: NA
DNA: TGCAGTGCCCAAAGGGGAGCCTACAATGAGCAGTTCTTC
CDR3: CSAQRGAYNEQFF

J: TRBJ2-5
V: TRBV29-1
D: TRBD1
size: NA
DNA: TGCAGCGTTCGACAGGGGCAGGGCCAAGAGACCCAGTACTTC
CDR3: CSVRQGQGQETQYF

J: TRBJ1-1
V: TRBV28
D: NA
size: NA
DNA: TGTGCCAGCAGTCCCCCCGTGTGGGGGAACACTGAAGCTTTCTTT
CDR3: CASSPPVWGNTEAFF

J: TRBJ2-1
V: TRBV4-3
D: TRBD2
size: few
DNA: TGCGCCAGCAGCCTTAATAGCGGGTCATACAATGAGCAGTTCTTC
CDR3: CASSLNSGSYNEQFF

J: TRBJ2-2
V: TRBV10-3
D: TRBD1
size: few
DNA: TGTGCCATCAGTAGGACAGGGGACACCGGGGAGCTGTTTTTT
CDR3: CAISRTGDTGELFF